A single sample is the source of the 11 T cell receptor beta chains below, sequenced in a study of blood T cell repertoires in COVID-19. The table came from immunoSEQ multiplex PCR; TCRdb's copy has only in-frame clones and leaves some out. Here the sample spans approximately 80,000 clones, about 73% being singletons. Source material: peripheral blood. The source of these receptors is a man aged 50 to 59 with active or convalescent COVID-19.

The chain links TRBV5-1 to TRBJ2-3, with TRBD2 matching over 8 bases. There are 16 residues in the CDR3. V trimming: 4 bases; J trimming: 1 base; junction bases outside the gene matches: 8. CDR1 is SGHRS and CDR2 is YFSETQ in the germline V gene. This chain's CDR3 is CASSPIAGMGTDTQYF. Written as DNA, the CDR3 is TGCGCCAGCAGCCCCATAGCGGGGATGGGCACAGATACGCAGTATTTT.

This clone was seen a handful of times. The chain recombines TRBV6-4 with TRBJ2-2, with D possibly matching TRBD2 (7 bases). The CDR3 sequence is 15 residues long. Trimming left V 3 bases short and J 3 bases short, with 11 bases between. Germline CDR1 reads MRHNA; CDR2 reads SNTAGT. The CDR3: CASSESGGHTGELFF. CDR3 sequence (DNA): TGTGCCAGCAGTGAATCCGGGGGGCACACCGGGGAGCTGTTTTTT.

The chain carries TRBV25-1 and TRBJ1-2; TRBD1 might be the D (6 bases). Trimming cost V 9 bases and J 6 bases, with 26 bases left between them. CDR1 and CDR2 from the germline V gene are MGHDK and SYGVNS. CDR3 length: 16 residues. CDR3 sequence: CARPLPSLTGIDGYTF. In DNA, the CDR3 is TGTGCCAGGCCGCTTCCATCCTTAACAGGGATAGATGGCTACACCTTC.

Here the CDR3 DNA reads TGTGCCTGGAGTATTACGGGACACTTGGATGGCTACACCTTC. The encoded protein is CAWSITGHLDGYTF. The chain combines TRBV30 with TRBJ1-2; D perhaps matches TRBD1 (6 bases). CDR1 and CDR2 (germline): GTSNPN, SVGIG (reference sequence). CDR3 length equals 14 residues. Trimming removed 2 bases from V and 6 bases from J, with 16 bases in between.

CDR3 sequence reads: CASSHSAQEGTDTQYF. The CDR3, as DNA: TGTGCCAGCAGCCATAGCGCGCAGGAGGGCACAGATACGCAGTATTTT. The chain joins TRBV3-1 (or the pseudogene TRBV3-2) to TRBJ2-3; D may be TRBD2 (5 bases). Germline assignment: CDR1 LGHDT and CDR2 YNNKEL (reference sequence). V shed 3 bases and J shed 1 base, with 14 bases lying between them. This CDR3 is 16 amino acids long.

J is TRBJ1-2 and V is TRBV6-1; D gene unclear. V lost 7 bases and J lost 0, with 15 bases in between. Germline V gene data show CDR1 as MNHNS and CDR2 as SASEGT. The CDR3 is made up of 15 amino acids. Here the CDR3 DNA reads TGTGCCAGCACCCCGAAAACCGAGGCTAACTATGGCTACACCTTC. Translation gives CASTPKTEANYGYTF.

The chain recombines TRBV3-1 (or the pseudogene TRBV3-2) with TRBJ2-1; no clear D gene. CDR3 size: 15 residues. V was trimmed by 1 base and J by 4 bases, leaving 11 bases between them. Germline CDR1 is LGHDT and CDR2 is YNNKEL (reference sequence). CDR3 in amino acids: CASSQVVGAYNEQFF. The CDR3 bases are TGTGCCAGCAGCCAAGTAGTCGGTGCGTACAATGAGCAGTTCTTC.

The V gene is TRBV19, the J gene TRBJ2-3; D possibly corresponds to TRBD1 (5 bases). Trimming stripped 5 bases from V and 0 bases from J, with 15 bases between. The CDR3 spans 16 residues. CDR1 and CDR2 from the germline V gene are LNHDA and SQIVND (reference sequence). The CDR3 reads CASSPIQESSTDTQYF. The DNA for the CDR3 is TGTGCCAGTAGTCCGATACAGGAGTCTAGCACAGATACGCAGTATTTT.

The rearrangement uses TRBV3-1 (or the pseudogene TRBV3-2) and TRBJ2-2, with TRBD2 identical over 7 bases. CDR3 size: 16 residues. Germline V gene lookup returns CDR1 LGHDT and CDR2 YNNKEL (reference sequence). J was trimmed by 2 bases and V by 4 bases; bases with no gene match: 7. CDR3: CASSLTRTRNTGELFF. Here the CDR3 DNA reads TGTGCCAGCAGCCTGACGCGGACTAGAAACACCGGGGAGCTGTTTTTT.

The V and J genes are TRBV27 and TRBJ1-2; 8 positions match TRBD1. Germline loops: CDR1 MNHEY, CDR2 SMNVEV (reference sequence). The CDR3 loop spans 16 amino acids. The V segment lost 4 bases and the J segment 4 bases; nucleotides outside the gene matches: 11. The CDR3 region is CASSWGGQGATYGYTF. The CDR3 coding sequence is TGTGCCAGCAGTTGGGGCGGGCAGGGGGCAACCTATGGCTACACCTTC.

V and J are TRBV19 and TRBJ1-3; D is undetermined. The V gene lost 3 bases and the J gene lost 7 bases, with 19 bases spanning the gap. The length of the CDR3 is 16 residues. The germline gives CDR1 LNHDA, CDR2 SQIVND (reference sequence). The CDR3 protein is CASSIGRSGRGNTIYF. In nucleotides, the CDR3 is TGTGCCAGTAGTATTGGCCGCTCTGGACGAGGGAACACCATATATTTT.